The clone carrying this TCR beta chain was picked up many times. These data belong to a study of shared clonotypes between healthy human individuals. Method: immunoSEQ multiplex PCR; TCRdb's copy keeps in-frame clones and lacks some. The sample comprises about 490,000 clones, less than 80% of which are singletons, and over 10% rests with the top ten. The V and J ends lost 2 bases and 3 bases respectively, with 13 bases between them. Germline V gene lookup returns CDR1 GTSNPN and CDR2 SVGIG (reference sequence). CDR3 length: 14 residues. This TCR was recovered from a woman in her thirties or forties in good health. Some clones in this sample may be carry-over from other donors' samples. The sample taken for sequencing was PBMCs. V and J are TRBV30 and TRBJ1-1; D possibly corresponds to TRBD1 (6 bases). The CDR3 loop reads CAWSHRDGDTEAFF. CDR3 sequence (DNA): TGTGCCTGGAGTCACAGGGACGGGGACACTGAAGCTTTCTTT.